Sequencing of this T cell receptor (beta chain) was carried out in a study of T-cell reconstitution after alpha-beta-depleted transplantation in children. Preparation of the TCRbeta library used unique molecular identifiers. TCRdb ran MiXCR on the PCR reads and lists one entry per CDR3 protein. The table lists 200,000 to 250,000 distinct CDR3 sequences, about 25% of them singletons. Germline loops: CDR1 DFQATT, CDR2 SNEGSKA (reference sequence). This CDR3 has 12 amino acids. V gave up 3 bases and J gave up 0 bases, with 2 bases separating them. This chain links TRBV20-1 with TRBJ2-2; D gene uncertain. This material consisted of PBMCs, taken before TCRalphabeta/CD19-depleted stem cell transplant. The sequence was collected from a girl aged 2 to 10 with Fanconi anemia, due to receive a stem cell transplant. The CDR3 DNA reads as TGCAGTGCTAGCCCGAACACCGGGGAGCTGTTTTTT. Its protein is CSASPNTGELFF.